The clone carrying this TCR beta chain was detected ten times or more. Libraries of TCR beta came from iRepertoire HTBI primers plus Arm-PCR of CDR3 regions. MiXCR, run by TCRdb on the multiplex PCR reads, gives a single entry per CDR3 protein. The sample holds about 290,000 distinct CDR3 sequences, 20% to 25% seen once. This record comes from a study of regulatory T cells in long-lasting Graves disease. The V gene's germline CDR1 is SGHTA and CDR2 FQGNSA. Deletions cut 8 bases from V and 0 bases from J, with 16 bases between. The CDR3 contains 15 residues. The time point here: persistent/refractory GD, antithyroid drugs over 5 years with positive TRAb. Scientists built the TCR library using RNA that was extracted from PBMCs. A volume of 8.5 to 10 milliliters of peripheral blood was collected in EDTA tubes.

The source was peripheral blood mononuclear cells (PBMCs), collected when the disease was refractory, from a patient treated with antithyroid drugs. V gene TRBV7-2 combines with J gene TRBJ2-5; D is uncertain. The TCR sequence derives from a female donor with Graves disease. CDR3 in DNA: TGTGCCAGCGCCCGAGACTTGGGGTACCAAGAGACCCAGTACTTC. It translates to CASARDLGYQETQYF.